Listed below are T cell receptor beta chains from one sample, sequenced in a study of blood T cells in healthy people across ages. In TCRdb, the 5' RACE reads were re-called with MiXCR into one record per CDR3 protein. The sample records about 730,000 distinct CDR3 sequences, roughly 43% being singletons. Sequencing was carried out using blood. The receptors derive from a woman aged 60-75 years in good health. The CDR3 runs from the conserved cysteine through the conserved F or W. The order of the fields is D gene, J gene, V gene, clone size, CDR3 DNA, CDR3 protein. A D gene is named only where the DNA matches it firmly. Size is stated for part of the rows, as once, few or many counts, or as a class when the clone is expanded.

D: TRBD2
J: TRBJ2-7
V: TRBV7-2
size: few
DNA: TGTGCCAGCAGCCTCTATCCAAGGACTAGCGCCTACAATGAGCAGTACTTC
CDR3: CASSLYPRTSAYNEQYF

D: NA
J: TRBJ2-4
V: TRBV6-1
size: many
DNA: TGTGCCAGCCTCCGAGGAGGTGAGGAACTAGCCAAAAACATTCAGTACTTC
CDR3: CASLRGGEELAKNIQYF

D: NA
J: TRBJ1-5
V: TRBV3-1
size: NA
DNA: TGTGCCAGCAGCCAAGATCTTTCAGAGAATCAGCCCCAGCATTTT
CDR3: CASSQDLSENQPQHF

D: TRBD1
J: TRBJ2-1
V: TRBV29-1
size: many
DNA: TGCAGCTCGCCGGGACAGGGGATGAGTGAGCAGTTCTTC
CDR3: CSSPGQGMSEQFF

D: NA
J: TRBJ1-2
V: TRBV20-1
size: NA
DNA: TGCAGTGCCTGGGACACGAGAGACTATGGCTACACCTTC
CDR3: CSAWDTRDYGYTF

D: NA
J: TRBJ2-5
V: TRBV4-2
size: few
DNA: TGTGCCAGCAGCCAAGATGGAATAGGGGCCTCCCAAGAGACCCAGTACTTC
CDR3: CASSQDGIGASQETQYF

D: TRBD2
J: TRBJ2-1
V: TRBV7-2
size: many
DNA: TGTGCCAGCAGCTTCGGGACTAGCGGCGATGAGCAGTTCTTC
CDR3: CASSFGTSGDEQFF

D: TRBD1
J: TRBJ2-7
V: TRBV20-1
size: few
DNA: TGCAGTGCGACAGGGACAGGGCGACCCTACGAGCAGTACTTC
CDR3: CSATGTGRPYEQYF

D: NA
J: TRBJ2-1
V: TRBV9
size: NA
DNA: TGTGCCAGCAGCCCAAAGGGGGGGTGGGGTGAGCAGTTCTTC
CDR3: CASSPKGGWGEQFF

D: NA
J: TRBJ2-7
V: TRBV6-5
size: few
DNA: TGTGCCAGCAGCTCACCTACAGGTCTCAAGTACTACGAGCAGTACTTC
CDR3: CASSSPTGLKYYEQYF

D: TRBD2
J: TRBJ2-7
V: TRBV7-2
size: NA
DNA: TGTGCCAGCAGCTCGCAAGGGACTAGCGGGAGATGGTACTTC
CDR3: CASSSQGTSGRWYF

D: NA
J: TRBJ2-5
V: TRBV12-3/TRBV12-4
size: few
DNA: TGTGCCAGCAGTAGGAGCCACCAAGAGACCCAGTACTTC
CDR3: CASSRSHQETQYF

D: NA
J: TRBJ1-2
V: TRBV6-6
size: NA
DNA: TGTGCCAGCAGTTACCCTGAGACCGGCTACACCTTC
CDR3: CASSYPETGYTF

D: TRBD2
J: TRBJ2-1
V: TRBV9
size: NA
DNA: TGTGCCAGCAGCGTAGATCGCGGGAGGGATACCAATGAGCAGTTCTTC
CDR3: CASSVDRGRDTNEQFF

D: TRBD1
J: TRBJ1-4
V: TRBV4-1
size: few
DNA: TGCGCCAGCAGCCAAGGTACAGGGGATGAAAAACTGTTTTTT
CDR3: CASSQGTGDEKLFF

D: NA
J: TRBJ2-7
V: TRBV10-3
size: once
DNA: TGTGCCATCAGTGATCCCCACGCAGGATTTTCCTACGAGCAGTACTTC
CDR3: CAISDPHAGFSYEQYF

D: NA
J: TRBJ2-7
V: TRBV5-1
size: NA
DNA: TGCGCCAGCAGCTTGTCCATGACTACCCCTACCTACGAGCAGTACTTC
CDR3: CASSLSMTTPTYEQYF

D: TRBD2
J: TRBJ2-1
V: TRBV29-1
size: NA
DNA: TGCAGCGTTGAAGGTCTAGCTAGCGGGGGTAGGTACAATAAGCAGTTCTTC
CDR3: CSVEGLASGGRYNKQFF

D: NA
J: TRBJ1-2
V: TRBV29-1
size: many
DNA: TGCAGCGTTGAACTGGAAAACTATGGCTACACCTTC
CDR3: CSVELENYGYTF

D: TRBD2
J: TRBJ2-7
V: TRBV14
size: NA
DNA: TGTGCCAGCAGCCAAGGCGGGGGGCGCCTCGGCAATGAGCAGTACTTC
CDR3: CASSQGGGRLGNEQYF

D: TRBD1
J: TRBJ2-7
V: TRBV28
size: NA
DNA: TGTGCCAGCAGCAACGGACAGGGGAGAGCCCAGCAGTACTTC
CDR3: CASSNGQGRAQQYF

D: NA
J: TRBJ1-1
V: TRBV5-1
size: NA
DNA: TGCGCCAGCAGTTCCTCTGCACTGAACACTGAAGCTTTCTTT
CDR3: CASSSSALNTEAFF

D: TRBD1
J: TRBJ1-4
V: TRBV20-1
size: NA
DNA: TGCAGTGCCTGGGACAGGGGGCTTAATGAAAAACTGTTTTTT
CDR3: CSAWDRGLNEKLFF

D: TRBD2
J: TRBJ2-1
V: TRBV29-1
size: many
DNA: TGCAGCGTTAGCGGGAGGCACAATGAGCAGTTCTTC
CDR3: CSVSGRHNEQFF

D: TRBD1
J: TRBJ1-4
V: TRBV10-3
size: NA
DNA: TGTGCCATCAGTAAGTCCACAGGGGCTAATGAAAAACTGTTTTTT
CDR3: CAISKSTGANEKLFF

D: TRBD2
J: TRBJ2-1
V: TRBV7-8
size: many
DNA: TGTGCCAGCAGCGATAGCGGGAGTTACAATGAGCAGTTCTTC
CDR3: CASSDSGSYNEQFF

D: NA
J: TRBJ2-1
V: TRBV7-6
size: many
DNA: TGTGCCAGCAGCTTAGCTTCCGGGACAATTGTCAATGAGCAGTTCTTC
CDR3: CASSLASGTIVNEQFF

D: NA
J: TRBJ2-7
V: TRBV29-1
size: many
DNA: TGCAGCTACCGACAGGGGAGGGCCGACGAGCAGTACTTC
CDR3: CSYRQGRADEQYF

D: NA
J: TRBJ2-1
V: TRBV7-6
size: NA
DNA: TGTGCCAGCAGCCCACCACCGGGACCCGGCTTTGATGAGCAGTTCTTC
CDR3: CASSPPPGPGFDEQFF

D: TRBD2
J: TRBJ2-5
V: TRBV6-2/TRBV6-3
size: few
DNA: TGTGCCAGCACCCCCAGCAGCGGGAGACTCGGAGAGACCCAGTACTTC
CDR3: CASTPSSGRLGETQYF

D: TRBD2
J: TRBJ2-3
V: TRBV7-2
size: NA
DNA: TGTGCCAGCAGCTCGACTAGCGCGAGCACAGATACGCAGTATTTT
CDR3: CASSSTSASTDTQYF